These 21 T cell receptor beta chains share one sample of origin, sequenced in a study of cytomegalovirus exposure and HLA in healthy donors. Primers: 60 Vbeta forward and 13 Jbeta reverse. Only in-frame clones appear in the TCRdb table, and some are missing; sequencing was by immunoSEQ multiplex PCR. The sample holds under 150,000 clones; roughly 80% are singletons and the top ten take around 3.1%. The specimen was PBMCs. These receptor sequences come from a female donor in good health and CMV-seronegative.

V usage is TRBV10-1 and J usage is TRBJ1-1; 7 bases map to TRBD1. Germline trimming cut 8 bases from V and 1 base from J; bases unmatched to any gene: 7. The V gene's germline CDR1 is WNHNN and CDR2 SYGVQD (reference sequence). This CDR3 is 14 amino acids long. The CDR3: CASSRQGKNTEAFF. In DNA form, the CDR3 reads TGCGCCAGCTCGCGACAGGGTAAGAACACTGAAGCTTTCTTT.

This rearrangement joins TRBV5-4 to TRBJ2-3; TRBD2 matches at 10 bases. The V gene's germline CDR1 is SGHNT and CDR2 YYREEE (reference sequence). The CDR3 spans 15 residues. V lost 1 base, J lost 6 bases, and 5 bases stayed unmatched. Written as DNA, the CDR3 is TGTGCCAGCAGCTTGCTAGCGGGGGCCATGGATACGCAGTATTTT. Encoded protein: CASSLLAGAMDTQYF.

In its sample, this clone was seen a few times. This sample includes further DNA sequences coding for the same CDR3. The chain is built from TRBV5-1 and TRBJ1-1, with D possibly matching TRBD1 (5 bases). V shed 4 bases and J shed 1 base, with 8 bases lying between them. Germline CDR1 is SGHRS and CDR2 is YFSETQ. This CDR3 comprises 13 residues. The CDR3 reads CASSQTANTEAFF. As DNA, the CDR3 is TGCGCCAGCAGCCAGACAGCGAACACTGAAGCTTTCTTT.

The rearrangement joins TRBV11-2 to TRBJ1-4; 12 bases are shared with TRBD1. The CDR3 is 16 amino acids. Trimming cost V 5 bases and J 8 bases; bases outside gene matches: 9. Germline loops: CDR1 SGHAT, CDR2 FQNNGV. This CDR3 reads CASSPGRGTGGEKLFF. Written as DNA, the CDR3 is TGTGCCAGCAGCCCCGGGCGCGGGACAGGGGGCGAAAAACTGTTTTTT.

The chain has TRBV5-1 and TRBJ1-3; D might be TRBD1 (5 bases). The V gene's germline CDR1 is SGHRS and CDR2 YFSETQ. The CDR3 sequence is 15 residues long. The ends were cut back, 5 bases at V and 0 bases at J, with 12 bases in the middle. The CDR3 DNA is TGCGCCAGCAGTCCACAGGCCGACTCTGGAAACACCATATATTTT. Its translation: CASSPQADSGNTIYF.

This clone ranks as medium-sized. The J gene is TRBJ2-7, the V gene TRBV10-2; D is unclear. This CDR3 has 12 residues. V lost 6 bases, J lost 3 bases, and 9 bases lay in between. Germline V lookup: CDR1 WSHSY, CDR2 SAAADI. The CDR3 region is CASSPSGYEQYF. CDR3 in DNA: TGCGCCAGCAGCCCCTCAGGCTACGAGCAGTACTTC.

This clone was counted between two and nine times. The chain is built from TRBV11-3 and TRBJ2-1, with TRBD1 matching 8 bases. Germline loops: CDR1 SGHNT, CDR2 YENEEA. The CDR3 runs to 15 residues. J lost 8 bases, V lost 5 bases, and 11 bases had no gene match. CDR3 DNA: TGTGCCAGCAGCCCGGAATGGGACAGGTACCATGAGCAGTTCTTC. Encoded protein: CASSPEWDRYHEQFF.

Here the CDR3 reads CASSSDRLANTEAFF. The CDR3 DNA sequence: TGTGCCAGCAGTTCCGACAGGCTAGCGAACACTGAAGCTTTCTTT. The gene calls are TRBV6-5 and TRBJ1-1, with a tentative D call TRBD1 (6 bases). This CDR3 spans 15 amino acids. The V end was cut by 4 bases, the J end by 1 base, with 13 bases between. Germline values: CDR1 MNHEY, CDR2 SVGAGI.

This chain links TRBV19 with TRBJ1-1; the match to TRBD1 covers 7 bases. CDR1 is LNHDA, CDR2 SQIVND, per germline (reference sequence). Losses at the gene ends were 7 bases for V and 4 bases for J; bases not matched to a gene: 9. CDR3 size: 14 residues. CDR3 in DNA: TGTGCCAGTACAAAGGACACAGGGGCCACTGAAGCTTTCTTT. Translating gives CASTKDTGATEAFF.

This chain connects TRBV29-1 to TRBJ1-2; D call uncertain. This CDR3 has 12 residues. In germline, CDR1 is SQVTM, CDR2 ANQGSEA. Trimming pared 3 bases from V and 8 bases from J, leaving 13 bases between. In DNA form, the CDR3 reads TGCAGCGTTGATGACACAGCCAACGGCTACACCTTC. Residues: CSVDDTANGYTF.

The gene calls are TRBV27 and TRBJ1-5, with TRBD1 as a possible D gene (6 bases). With 6 bases removed from V and 7 bases from J, the gap between germline ends came to 19 bases. CDR1 MNHEY and CDR2 SMNVEV come from the germline V gene (reference sequence). The CDR3 covers 15 residues. The CDR3 DNA follows: TGTGCCAGCAGCATCACAGGACAGTCACGGCAGCCCCAGCATTTT. Protein product: CASSITGQSRQPQHF.

The chain recombines TRBV27 with TRBJ2-7; D not resolved. The ends were cut back, 2 bases at V and 4 bases at J, with 12 bases in the middle. This CDR3 has 14 residues. In germline, CDR1 is MNHEY, CDR2 SMNVEV (reference sequence). The CDR3 bases are TGTGCCAGCAGTTTAGACCCACACAGATACGAGCAGTACTTC. This sequence encodes CASSLDPHRYEQYF.

The chain couples TRBV7-9 to TRBJ2-1, with 7 bases aligning to TRBD1. The CDR3 is made up of 15 amino acids. CDR1 is SEHNR and CDR2 is FQNEAQ in the germline V gene (reference sequence). The ends lost 5 bases at V and 4 bases at J; junction bases unmatched: 8. The CDR3 coding sequence is TGTGCCAGCAGCCCACCGGGACAGCAATACAATGAGCAGTTCTTC. As protein: CASSPPGQQYNEQFF.

The rearrangement uses TRBV4-1 and TRBJ2-3; possibly TRBD2 for D (5 bases). Trimming removed 3 bases at V and 4 bases at J, with 11 bases between. The germline CDR1 and CDR2 sequences are MGHRA and YSYEKL. This CDR3 contains 14 residues. CDR3 sequence: CASSHLGLPDTQYF. CDR3 nucleotides: TGCGCCAGCAGCCATCTCGGACTCCCAGATACGCAGTATTTT.

V and J are TRBV25-1 and TRBJ2-1; 8 nucleotides line up with TRBD2. With V trimmed by 4 bases and J by 4 bases, 3 bases remained unmatched. The CDR3 covers 14 residues. Per the germline V gene, CDR1 is MGHDK and CDR2 is SYGVNS. CDR3 DNA sequence: TGTGCCAGCAGTGGACTAGCGAGTTACAATGAGCAGTTCTTC. Protein product: CASSGLASYNEQFF.

This clone has more than one count but fewer than ten. V is TRBV11-3 and J is TRBJ2-7, with D possibly TRBD2 on 5 matching bases. The CDR3 is 16 residues long. CDR1 is SGHNT, CDR2 YENEEA, per germline. The V and J ends lost 0 bases and 6 bases respectively, with 18 bases between them. The CDR3 nucleotides read TGTGCCAGCAGCTTAGATTCGGCGGGCCTGTTCGCCGAGCAGTACTTC. Residues: CASSLDSAGLFAEQYF.

This chain joins TRBV9 and TRBJ2-3; 12 bases agree with TRBD2. The trim removed 6 bases at V and 6 bases at J, leaving 2 bases unmatched. CDR1 SGDLS and CDR2 YYNGEE come from the germline V gene. This CDR3 has 13 amino acids. The CDR3 sequence is CASTTSGSDTQYF. CDR3 DNA: TGTGCCAGCACGACTAGCGGGAGTGATACGCAGTATTTT.

CDR3 sequence (DNA): TGTGCCAGCAGTTTATCGTCGGGAGGGGGGGCGGGTGAGCAGTACTTC. Protein: CASSLSSGGGAGEQYF. This chain links TRBV27 with TRBJ2-7; 8 nucleotides line up with TRBD2. Germline V CDR1 and CDR2: MNHEY, SMNVEV (reference sequence). The CDR3 totals 16 residues. The ends lost 0 bases at V and 7 bases at J; junction bases unmatched: 11.

This chain joins TRBV7-2 and TRBJ1-2, with TRBD1 identical over 9 bases. There are 12 residues in the CDR3. Germline assignment: CDR1 SGHTA and CDR2 FQGNSA. V gave up 1 base and J gave up 12 bases; unmatched junction bases: 3. The CDR3 loop reads CASSLVQGADTF. DNA of the CDR3: TGTGCCAGCAGCTTAGTACAGGGGGCAGACACCTTC. The entire variable domain, with the rest obtained from reference TRBV7-2 and TRBJ1-2, is as follows: GAGVSQSPSNKVTEKGKDVELRCDPISGHTALYWYRQSLGQGLEFLIYFQGNSAPDKSGLPSDRFSAERTGGSVSTLTIQRTQQEDSAVYLCASSLVQGADTFGSGTRLTVV.

The gene calls are TRBV12-5 and TRBJ1-1; D perhaps matches TRBD1 (5 bases). The CDR3 loop spans 14 amino acids. V was pared by 8 bases and J by 2 bases, with 15 bases between. Looked up from germline, CDR1 is LGHNT and CDR2 is FRNRAP. DNA of the CDR3: TGTGCTAGTAGCTCCGGACATTTTAACACTGAAGCTTTCTTT. The encoded protein is CASSSGHFNTEAFF.

J is TRBJ2-7 and V is TRBV2; the D gene is possibly TRBD1 (6 bases). This CDR3 has 13 residues. V shed 3 bases and J shed 3 bases, with 9 bases lying between them. Germline lookup yields CDR1 SNHLY and CDR2 FYNNEI. The CDR3 protein is CASSDGTSYEQYF. The CDR3 DNA is TGTGCCAGCAGTGATGGGACAAGCTACGAGCAGTACTTC.